This T cell receptor (beta chain) is from a study of OX40 agonist ivuxolimab in advanced cancers. Anyone with autoimmune disease history or systemic immunosuppression was excluded. Notes on the study in general: Low normalized T-cell clonal expansion also characterized some of the nonresponders. At 0.1 to 3.0 mg/kg, CD4+ and CD8+ blood T cells expanded clonally by week 6.

On this clone itself: The antigen is not known.

The CDR3 contains 14 residues. Germline V gene sequence: CDR1 MGHDK, CDR2 SYGVNS. V was pared by 4 bases and J by 4 bases, with 14 bases between. Using immunoSEQ multiplex PCR, the repertoire was profiled, and TCRdb retains in-frame clones only, with some absent. The sample carries roughly 50,000 clones, 91% recorded once. This sequence originates from an adult with an advanced solid tumor such as melanoma, head and neck, liver or kidney cancer. This material consisted of CD4+ or CD8+ T cells sorted from blood, taken in a trial of the OX40 agonist ivuxolimab. This chain links TRBV25-1 with TRBJ2-7; D is uncertain. The CDR3 loop is CASSGTERPYEQYF. The CDR3 DNA reads TGTGCCAGCAGTGGAACGGAGCGACCTTACGAGCAGTACTTC.